This T cell receptor beta chain is drawn from a study of T cell responses to AZD1222 COVID-19 vaccine. Produced via immunoSEQ multiplex PCR; TCRdb's table is partial and in-frame only. The sample records some 120,000 clones, roughly 90% being singletons. Source: peripheral blood, taken on day 0 of AZD1222 vaccination. The sequence derives from an adult in good health.

CDR3 loop: CATSDVRPGLYNEQFF. As DNA, the CDR3 is TGTGCCACCAGTGATGTACGACCGGGACTCTACAATGAGCAGTTCTTC. J is TRBJ2-1 and V is TRBV24-1, with D possibly matching TRBD2 (6 bases). Germline assignment: CDR1 KGHDR and CDR2 SFDVKD. CDR3 length: 16 residues. Trimming took 3 bases from V and 3 from J, leaving 14 bases between them.